This T cell receptor (beta chain) is from a study of T cells in Graves' hyperthyroidism and ophthalmopathy. Study-wide results and caveats: Ophthalmopathy was told apart from stable hyperthyroidism by a 13 V-J model. Researchers found most expanded thyroid clonotypes above 0.001 in blood as well.

Germline CDR1 SGHRS, CDR2 YFSETQ. With V trimmed by 4 bases and J by 3 bases, 8 bases remained unmatched. This CDR3 has 15 amino acids. On this clonotype itself: Its antigen remains unknown.

Ophthalmopathy patients all had a Clinical Activity Score of at least 3, a NOSPECS grade of at least 4 and disease under 3 months old. Diagnosing involved the use of clinical symptoms, serum thyroxine and TRAb, thyroid ultrasound and orbital computed tomography. RNA transcripts served as the template for amplifying TCR beta CDR3 regions. Researchers ran a first-round RT-PCR on the TCR CDR3 using the HTBI primer set. Using its own MiXCR run on the multiplex PCR reads, TCRdb lists one record per CDR3 protein. Of over 400,000 distinct CDR3 sequences in the sample, 14% to 15% are singletons; the top ten hold less than 15%.

The sample comprised blood. This receptor was taken from a man aged 18 to 29 with Graves' ophthalmopathy. The J gene is TRBJ2-7, the V gene TRBV5-1; TRBD2 agrees at 9 bases. In DNA form, the CDR3 reads TGCGCCAGCAGCGATGGGACTAGCTCCCTCTACGAGCAGTACTTC. Protein: CASSDGTSSLYEQYF. The full variable domain, its missing parts supplied by reference TRBV5-1 and TRBJ2-7, is KAGVTQTPRYLIKTRGQQVTLSCSPISGHRSVSWYQQTPGQGLQFLFEYFSETQRNKGNFPGRFSGRQFSNSRSEMNVSTLELGDSALYLCASSDGTSSLYEQYFGPGTRLTVT.